This T cell receptor (beta chain) was sequenced in a study of cytomegalovirus exposure and HLA in healthy donors. The wider study: Around 85 million unique TCR sequences came from HLA-typed donors in an early release. Most donors, more than 80% of approximately 400 genotyped, fell in the Caucasian-associated ancestry cluster.

The PCR contained 60 Vbeta and 13 Jbeta primers. Data came from immunoSEQ multiplex PCR; TCRdb stores just in-frame clones and leaves some out. The sample carries more than 85,000 clones, around 77% recorded once. Whole-study results and caveats: The authors considered a cluster of highly shared sequence variants likely to be a sequencing artifact.

Germline V lookup: CDR1 SQVTM, CDR2 ANQGSEA. The CDR3 is made up of 13 amino acids. V was trimmed by 2 bases and J by 14 bases, leaving 19 bases between them. This clone has more than one count but fewer than ten. Its antigen is not identified. The rearrangement links TRBV29-1 to TRBJ2-1; D may be TRBD2 (6 bases). The clonotype originates from a woman aged 40 to 49 in good health and CMV-seropositive. The specimen was PBMCs. The CDR3 nucleotides read TGCAGCGTTGAAAAGGGGACTCAGCTGAGGGAGTTCTTC. This translates into CSVEKGTQLREFF.